Listed below are T cell receptor beta chains from one sample, sequenced in a study of T cells in tuberculosis. Using immunoSEQ multiplex PCR, the repertoire was profiled, and TCRdb retains in-frame clones only, with some absent. The sample has 45,000 or so clones, approximately 95% seen once; the top ten hold roughly 3.5%. The source material was PBMCs. Receptor source: a donor aged 5 to 30 with latent tuberculosis or without tuberculosis infection. Each CDR3 is given with its conserved first and last residue. D genes are given only for firm matches. Clone size is shown for a subset of rows, as once, few, many or a class of expanded clone.

CDR3 DNA: TGTGCCAGCAGTTCCCCCAATGGCGAAAAACTGTTTTTT
CDR3 protein: CASSSPNGEKLFF
D gene: .
J gene: TRBJ1-4
clone size: .
V gene: TRBV28

CDR3 DNA: TGTGCCAGCAGGACGACAGTTGAAGCTTTCTTT
CDR3 protein: CASRTTVEAFF
D gene: .
J gene: TRBJ1-1
clone size: .
V gene: TRBV2

CDR3 DNA: TGTGCCAGCAGCGTAGGGGCGGGGGGCTCTAACAATGAGCAGTTCTTC
CDR3 protein: CASSVGAGGSNNEQFF
D gene: TRBD2
J gene: TRBJ2-1
clone size: .
V gene: TRBV9

CDR3 DNA: TGTGCCAGCAGTTACCGGGACAGAGGCTACGAGCAGTACTTC
CDR3 protein: CASSYRDRGYEQYF
D gene: TRBD1
J gene: TRBJ2-7
clone size: .
V gene: TRBV6-5

CDR3 DNA: TGTGCCAGCAGTTACGCCGGGACTGCAGAGACCCAGTACTTC
CDR3 protein: CASSYAGTAETQYF
D gene: .
J gene: TRBJ2-5
clone size: .
V gene: TRBV6-5

CDR3 DNA: TGTGCCAGCAGTCCAACGATCGGGACAGGGATAAACACTGAAGCTTTCTTT
CDR3 protein: CASSPTIGTGINTEAFF
D gene: TRBD1
J gene: TRBJ1-1
clone size: .
V gene: TRBV27

CDR3 DNA: TGTGCCAGCAGCTTAATCCTAGCTGAGACCCAGTACTTC
CDR3 protein: CASSLILAETQYF
D gene: .
J gene: TRBJ2-5
clone size: once
V gene: TRBV7-9

CDR3 DNA: TGTGCCTGGAGCTTGAGCCCCAGGGGCAATCAGCCCCAGCATTTT
CDR3 protein: CAWSLSPRGNQPQHF
D gene: .
J gene: TRBJ1-5
clone size: .
V gene: TRBV30

CDR3 DNA: TGTGCCTGGAGTGGGGGCGATACGCAGTATTTT
CDR3 protein: CAWSGGDTQYF
D gene: .
J gene: TRBJ2-3
clone size: once
V gene: TRBV30

CDR3 DNA: TGTGCCAGCAGCCAGGGACTAGCGGGCCAAGAGACCCAGTACTTC
CDR3 protein: CASSQGLAGQETQYF
D gene: TRBD2
J gene: TRBJ2-5
clone size: once
V gene: TRBV5-8

CDR3 DNA: TGTGCCAGCAGCTTGGCGGGACAGGGGGTAAACACCATATATTTT
CDR3 protein: CASSLAGQGVNTIYF
D gene: TRBD1
J gene: TRBJ1-3
clone size: .
V gene: TRBV5-6

CDR3 DNA: TGTGCCTGGAGTGTATGGGCAGTCCTGAACACTGAAGCTTTCTTT
CDR3 protein: CAWSVWAVLNTEAFF
D gene: .
J gene: TRBJ1-1
clone size: once
V gene: TRBV30

CDR3 DNA: TGTGCCAGCAGCTTGGCCCGGACTAGCGGGGGCTACTCTAGCACAGATACGCAGTATTTT
CDR3 protein: CASSLARTSGGYSSTDTQYF
D gene: TRBD2
J gene: TRBJ2-3
clone size: .
V gene: TRBV5-8

CDR3 DNA: TGTGCCAGCAGTGCGTGGGGGGTTAGCAATCAGCCCCAGCATTTT
CDR3 protein: CASSAWGVSNQPQHF
D gene: .
J gene: TRBJ1-5
clone size: .
V gene: TRBV28

CDR3 DNA: TGTGCCAGCAGCTTCGGGACAGGAGCCTACGAGCAGTACTTC
CDR3 protein: CASSFGTGAYEQYF
D gene: TRBD1
J gene: TRBJ2-7
clone size: .
V gene: TRBV7-7

CDR3 DNA: TGTGCCAGCTCACCACCGGAGACAGCTGAAGCTTTCTTT
CDR3 protein: CASSPPETAEAFF
D gene: .
J gene: TRBJ1-1
clone size: .
V gene: TRBV18

CDR3 DNA: TGTGCCAGCAGCTTCCAACTAGCGGGGGGGCCTTACGAGCAGTACTTC
CDR3 protein: CASSFQLAGGPYEQYF
D gene: TRBD2
J gene: TRBJ2-7
clone size: .
V gene: TRBV7-2

CDR3 DNA: TGTGCCTGGAGCAACGGCGGGACAGGGGAAGAGACCCAGTACTTC
CDR3 protein: CAWSNGGTGEETQYF
D gene: TRBD1
J gene: TRBJ2-5
clone size: .
V gene: TRBV30

CDR3 DNA: TGTGCCAGCTCACCACCAGGGGACTACGAGCAGTACTTC
CDR3 protein: CASSPPGDYEQYF
D gene: .
J gene: TRBJ2-7
clone size: .
V gene: TRBV18

CDR3 DNA: TGTGCCAGCGGTTCACAGGGCATAGCCAGACGGACTGAAGCTTTCTTT
CDR3 protein: CASGSQGIARRTEAFF
D gene: .
J gene: TRBJ1-1
clone size: once
V gene: TRBV28

CDR3 DNA: TGTGCCACCAGCAGAGATCAACAGGGGGGCTCCTCCACTGAAGCTTTCTTT
CDR3 protein: CATSRDQQGGSSTEAFF
D gene: TRBD1
J gene: TRBJ1-1
clone size: .
V gene: TRBV15

CDR3 DNA: TGTGCCAGCAGGGGAACCCCGGGACTAGTTTATGGGACCCAGTACTTC
CDR3 protein: CASRGTPGLVYGTQYF
D gene: TRBD2
J gene: TRBJ2-5
clone size: once
V gene: TRBV9

CDR3 DNA: TGTGCCAGTAGTAGCCCAGGGGTGGCAGATACGCAGTATTTT
CDR3 protein: CASSSPGVADTQYF
D gene: .
J gene: TRBJ2-3
clone size: once
V gene: TRBV19

CDR3 DNA: TGCGCCAGCAGCCAAGATCCGGGCTGGACAGGGGGCGTGGGATCTGGGGCCAACGTCCTGACTTTC
CDR3 protein: CASSQDPGWTGGVGSGANVLTF
D gene: TRBD1
J gene: TRBJ2-6
clone size: .
V gene: TRBV4-3

CDR3 DNA: TGCAGCGTTGAATTGGAGGGGCTTGACACTGAAGCTTTCTTT
CDR3 protein: CSVELEGLDTEAFF
D gene: .
J gene: TRBJ1-1
clone size: .
V gene: TRBV29-1

CDR3 DNA: TGTGCCTGGAGTGTCACAGGGGGCACCGGGGAGCTGTTTTTT
CDR3 protein: CAWSVTGGTGELFF
D gene: TRBD1
J gene: TRBJ2-2
clone size: .
V gene: TRBV30

CDR3 DNA: TGTGCCAGCAGCTTATGGCCTGAATTAGGTCACAGGAAAAACACTGAAGCTTTCTTT
CDR3 protein: CASSLWPELGHRKNTEAFF
D gene: .
J gene: TRBJ1-1
clone size: .
V gene: TRBV11-2

CDR3 DNA: TGCAGCGTTGGGTCTGGGCCAGTCACTGAAGCTTTCTTT
CDR3 protein: CSVGSGPVTEAFF
D gene: .
J gene: TRBJ1-1
clone size: .
V gene: TRBV29-1

CDR3 DNA: TGTGCCAGCAGCAAAACAGGGAAAGGCTATGGCTACACCTTC
CDR3 protein: CASSKTGKGYGYTF
D gene: .
J gene: TRBJ1-2
clone size: .
V gene: TRBV21-1

CDR3 DNA: TGTGCCAGCAGCCCATACGGGGGGGCTTCCTACGAGCAGTACTTC
CDR3 protein: CASSPYGGASYEQYF
D gene: TRBD2
J gene: TRBJ2-7
clone size: .
V gene: TRBV9

CDR3 DNA: TGCGCCAGCAGCCCGGACAGGGAAGACTATGGCTACACCTTC
CDR3 protein: CASSPDREDYGYTF
D gene: TRBD1
J gene: TRBJ1-2
clone size: .
V gene: TRBV5-1

CDR3 DNA: TGTGCCAGCACCTTGGGACAGAAGAACACTGAAGCTTTCTTT
CDR3 protein: CASTLGQKNTEAFF
D gene: TRBD1
J gene: TRBJ1-1
clone size: .
V gene: TRBV5-4

CDR3 DNA: TGCAGCGAACTAGCGGGGAATTACAATGAGCAGTTCTTC
CDR3 protein: CSELAGNYNEQFF
D gene: TRBD2
J gene: TRBJ2-1
clone size: once
V gene: TRBV29-1

CDR3 DNA: TGCGCCAGCAGCCCTCGGGGTAGCGGCCTCTCCTACAATGAGCAGTTCTTC
CDR3 protein: CASSPRGSGLSYNEQFF
D gene: .
J gene: TRBJ2-1
clone size: .
V gene: TRBV4-3

CDR3 DNA: TGTGCCACCAGCAGGACAGGGGGCCTTGTCACTGAAGCTTTCTTT
CDR3 protein: CATSRTGGLVTEAFF
D gene: TRBD1
J gene: TRBJ1-1
clone size: .
V gene: TRBV15

CDR3 DNA: TGTGCCAGCAGTTTATTGTCTCTCCGCCAGAACTATAATTCACCCCTCCACTTT
CDR3 protein: CASSLLSLRQNYNSPLHF
D gene: .
J gene: TRBJ1-6
clone size: .
V gene: TRBV27

CDR3 DNA: TGTGCCAGAAGTCATAGCGCGGGCCCCATGAGGAGCTACGAGCAGTACTTC
CDR3 protein: CARSHSAGPMRSYEQYF
D gene: .
J gene: TRBJ2-7
clone size: .
V gene: TRBV5-3

CDR3 DNA: TGTGCCAGCAGTTTACCTGCGACAGGGGGTTACGAGCAGTACTTC
CDR3 protein: CASSLPATGGYEQYF
D gene: TRBD1
J gene: TRBJ2-7
clone size: .
V gene: TRBV28

CDR3 DNA: TGTGCCAGCAGGCCACTACAGGGAAGTACGCAGTATTTT
CDR3 protein: CASRPLQGSTQYF
D gene: .
J gene: TRBJ2-3
clone size: .
V gene: TRBV2

CDR3 DNA: TGTGCCAGCAGCGGGGGACAGCCGACCGGGGGCTACACCTTC
CDR3 protein: CASSGGQPTGGYTF
D gene: TRBD1
J gene: TRBJ1-2
clone size: .
V gene: TRBV13

CDR3 DNA: TGTGCCAGCAGTTTAATGGGACAGCTAAACTATAATTCACCCCTCCACTTT
CDR3 protein: CASSLMGQLNYNSPLHF
D gene: TRBD1
J gene: TRBJ1-6
clone size: .
V gene: TRBV27

CDR3 DNA: TGTGCCAGCAGCTCAGCTAGCAAATTAAGCACAGATACGCAGTATTTT
CDR3 protein: CASSSASKLSTDTQYF
D gene: .
J gene: TRBJ2-3
clone size: once
V gene: TRBV28

CDR3 DNA: TGTGCCAGCTCAGGGGCCCTCTCTTGGAATTCACCCCTCCACTTT
CDR3 protein: CASSGALSWNSPLHF
D gene: .
J gene: TRBJ1-6
clone size: .
V gene: TRBV18

CDR3 DNA: TGTGCCAGCAGTTTATCGAATCTGACAGGGGGCAATCAGCCCCAGCATTTT
CDR3 protein: CASSLSNLTGGNQPQHF
D gene: TRBD1
J gene: TRBJ1-5
clone size: .
V gene: TRBV27

CDR3 DNA: TGTGCCTGGAGTGCTCAGCCTCCGGGGCAGCCCCAGCATTTT
CDR3 protein: CAWSAQPPGQPQHF
D gene: .
J gene: TRBJ1-5
clone size: .
V gene: TRBV30